The 23 T cell receptor beta chains in this list originate from one sample, sequenced in a study of blood T cells in healthy people across ages. The authors ran a second PCR of roughly 6 to 12 cycles using a sample-barcoded 5' primer and a J-beta primer mix. TCRdb itself ran the 5' RACE reads through MiXCR, one entry per CDR3 protein. The sample comprises under 2,000,000 distinct CDR3 sequences, roughly 50% of which are singletons, and more than 2% rests with the top ten. Sequencing was done on a sample of blood. The receptors stem from a woman aged 40-49 years in good health.

This clonotype has a count of ten or more. The gene calls are TRBV20-1 and TRBJ2-3; unclear D gene. CDR1 and CDR2 from the germline V gene are DFQATT and SNEGSKA (reference sequence). The CDR3 has 15 residues. Trimming took 6 bases from V and 0 from J, leaving 16 bases between them. CDR3 region: CSARRAGRSTDTQYF. The CDR3 DNA is TGCAGTGCCCGAAGGGCCGGGCGAAGCACAGATACGCAGTATTTT.

The chain links TRBV4-3 to TRBJ2-1, with TRBD1 matching 11 bases. Trimming removed 4 bases from V and 7 bases from J; junction bases left unmatched: 6. Germline CDR1 is LGHNA and CDR2 is YSLEER. This CDR3 is built from 15 residues. CDR3 amino acids: CASSPDRGLINEQFF. The CDR3 nucleotides are TGCGCCAGCAGCCCGGACAGGGGGCTTATAAATGAGCAGTTCTTC.

The rearrangement links TRBV4-1 to TRBJ2-5; no firm D call. The J call may be wrong; the DNA end is better matched by TRBJ2-7. The CDR3 covers 15 residues. The germline CDR1 and CDR2 sequences are MGHRA and YSYEKL. The CDR3, as DNA: TGCGCCAGCAGCCAAGGAGCGATCGGGTTCTACGAGCAGTACTTC. Translated, it gives CASSQGAIGFYEQYF.

V and J are TRBV10-3 and TRBJ2-1; weak D call: TRBD1 (5 bases). The germline V and J ends were trimmed by 0 bases and 4 bases, with 10 bases remaining between them. CDR1 is ENHRY and CDR2 is SYGVKD in the germline V gene. This CDR3 has 15 amino acids. The CDR3 region has the DNA TGTGCCATCAGTGAGTCCAGGGCAGATTACAATGAGCAGTTCTTC. Translation gives CAISESRADYNEQFF.

This rearrangement joins TRBV2 to TRBJ2-7, with D perhaps matching TRBD1 or TRBD2 (6 bases each). CDR1 and CDR2 (germline): SNHLY, FYNNEI. V shed 6 bases and J shed 2 bases, with 17 bases lying between them. The CDR3 contains 15 residues. The CDR3 is CASRERRGDPYEQYF. The DNA of the CDR3 is TGTGCCAGCAGGGAAAGGAGGGGGGATCCCTACGAGCAGTACTTC.

The chain carries TRBV28 and TRBJ2-1, with 7 bases lining up with TRBD2. The CDR3 sequence is 15 residues long. With V trimmed by 5 bases and J by 4 bases, 8 bases remained unmatched. The germline V gene encodes CDR1 MDHEN and CDR2 SYDVKM. The CDR3 DNA follows: TGTGCCAGCAGTACACCGGGACTAAATTACAATGAGCAGTTCTTC. This codes for CASSTPGLNYNEQFF.

CDR3 amino acids: CASSLTNTPYQETQYF. Written as DNA, the CDR3 is TGCGCCAGCAGCCTAACAAACACACCGTACCAAGAGACCCAGTACTTC. The J gene is TRBJ2-5, the V gene TRBV5-1; unclear D gene. With 4 bases removed from V and 0 bases from J, the gap between germline ends came to 16 bases. Germline values: CDR1 SGHRS, CDR2 YFSETQ. The CDR3 contains 16 residues.

This clonotype was counted between two and nine times. This chain connects TRBV20-1 to TRBJ2-5, with TRBD2 identical over 7 bases. The J call may be wrong; the DNA end is better matched by TRBJ2-7. Germline-derived CDR1 and CDR2 are DFQATT and SNEGSKA (reference sequence). The CDR3 totals 16 residues. In DNA form, the CDR3 reads TGCAGTGCTAGAGATCCCCTTGTGGGGAGGGGATACGAGCAGTACTTC. This encodes CSARDPLVGRGYEQYF.

The gene calls are TRBV5-1 and TRBJ2-5; TRBD1 matches at 7 bases. The germline gives CDR1 SGHRS, CDR2 YFSETQ. Unmatched junction bases numbered 5, after V lost 4 bases and J lost 5 bases. The CDR3 has 13 amino acids. The CDR3 sequence is CASSVRGFETQYF. CDR3 DNA sequence: TGCGCCAGCAGCGTCAGGGGGTTCGAGACCCAGTACTTC.

The rearrangement uses TRBV7-2 and TRBJ2-1; D remains unclear. This CDR3 is 14 amino acids long. Germline V gene data show CDR1 as SGHTA and CDR2 as FQGNSA. The germline V and J ends were trimmed by 1 base and 2 bases, with 6 bases remaining between them. CDR3 in DNA: TGTGCCAGCAGCTTAGAAAACACCTACAATGAGCAGTTCTTC. As protein: CASSLENTYNEQFF.

This clonotype was seen only once. The chain couples TRBV20-1 to TRBJ2-5; D perhaps matches TRBD1 (5 bases). The CDR3 length is 13 residues. From germline, CDR1 is DFQATT and CDR2 SNEGSKA (reference sequence). V was clipped by 8 bases and J by 5 bases, with 18 bases between them. CDR3 in amino acids: CSKSRQGGETQYF. The CDR3 DNA follows: TGCAGTAAGAGCCGCCAGGGTGGGGAGACCCAGTACTTC.

This clonotype was seen a handful of times. This chain uses TRBV7-2 with TRBJ1-4; D may be TRBD1 (6 bases). Germline CDR1 reads SGHTA; CDR2 reads FQGNSA. Trimming took off 5 bases at V and 4 bases at J, with 14 bases between the two ends. The CDR3 sequence is 15 residues long. The CDR3 nucleotides are TGTGCCAGCAGCCTGCTGGCGGACAGTAATGAAAAACTGTTTTTT. Amino acids: CASSLLADSNEKLFF.

This clonotype appeared a few times. This rearrangement joins TRBV7-2 to TRBJ2-1; TRBD2 aligns across 14 bases. The CDR3 runs to 19 residues. Per germline, CDR1 SGHTA and CDR2 FQGNSA. V trimming: 1 base; J trimming: 0 bases; junction bases outside the gene matches: 5. Here the CDR3 DNA reads TGTGCCAGCAGCTTAGAGGGACTAGCGGGGGTCCGCTCCTACAATGAGCAGTTCTTC. This gives the protein CASSLEGLAGVRSYNEQFF.

This clonotype was seen many times. V usage is TRBV6-2 or TRBV6-3 and J usage is TRBJ2-7, with D hard to call. Per germline, CDR1 MNHEY and CDR2 SVGEGT. Trimming left V 6 bases short and J 1 base short, with 10 bases between. The CDR3 is made up of 13 amino acids. The chain's CDR3 is CASSMTRSYEQYF. The CDR3 DNA is TGTGCCAGCAGCATGACACGATCCTACGAGCAGTACTTC.

In this sample, this clonotype turned up a few times. The V call is TRBV20-1, the J call TRBJ2-1, with 7 nucleotides matching TRBD2. CDR1 and CDR2 (germline): DFQATT, SNEGSKA (reference sequence). This CDR3 spans 13 amino acids. V shed 7 bases, J shed 1 base, and the junction held 4 bases outside the gene matches. CDR3 nucleotides: TGCAGTGGACGGGGGGAGTCCTACAATGAGCAGTTCTTC. This codes for CSGRGESYNEQFF.

This clonotype occurred a few times. V and J are TRBV20-1 and TRBJ1-2; D is unclear. Deletions cut 3 bases from V and 6 bases from J, with 5 bases between. The CDR3 covers 10 residues. Germline CDR1 DFQATT, CDR2 SNEGSKA (reference sequence). In DNA form, the CDR3 reads TGCAGTGCTAGTAAAAATGGCTACACCTTC. This encodes CSASKNGYTF.

The chain joins TRBV5-1 to TRBJ2-3; 9 bases are a match to TRBD2. The length of the CDR3 is 15 residues. Germline-derived CDR1 and CDR2 are SGHRS and YFSETQ. Losses at the gene ends were 0 bases for V and 5 bases for J; bases not matched to a gene: 4. Written as DNA, the CDR3 is TGCGCCAGCAGCTTGGAGGTTAGCGGGGGAGATACGCAGTATTTT. It specifies CASSLEVSGGDTQYF.

This clonotype was seen a few times. The chain carries TRBV9 and TRBJ2-1; a possible D gene is TRBD1 (7 bases). The CDR3 contains 13 residues. The germline CDR1 and CDR2 sequences are SGDLS and YYNGEE. Trimming left V 4 bases short and J 7 bases short, with 12 bases between. The CDR3: CASSQSGGNEQFF. CDR3 nucleotide sequence: TGTGCCAGCAGCCAGTCAGGGGGGAATGAGCAGTTCTTC. Drawing the rest from reference TRBV9 and TRBJ2-1, the complete variable domain is DSGVTQTPKHLITATGQRVTLRCSPRSGDLSVYWYQQSLDQGLQFLIQYYNGEERAKGNILERFSAQQFPDLHSELNLSSLELGDSALYFCASSQSGGNEQFFGPGTRLTVL.

This chain links TRBV20-1 with TRBJ2-1; TRBD1 matches at 8 bases. Germline-derived CDR1 and CDR2 are DFQATT and SNEGSKA (reference sequence). The CDR3 runs 13 residues. The CDR3 sequence: CGDSDRAYGEQFF. In DNA, the CDR3 is TGCGGTGACTCGGACAGGGCGTATGGCGAGCAGTTCTTC.

V is TRBV11-2 and J is TRBJ2-5; D may match TRBD1 or TRBD2 (6 bases each). This CDR3 is 13 amino acids long. V shed 10 bases and J shed 11 bases, with 23 bases lying between them. Germline-derived CDR1 and CDR2 are SGHAT and FQNNGV. The CDR3, as DNA: TGTGCCATACAGGGTTCGGGCGGGAATGAGCAGTACTTC. Its protein product is CAIQGSGGNEQYF.

The chain has TRBV7-8 and TRBJ1-5; a weak D match, TRBD1 (6 bases). V dropped 2 bases and J dropped 1 base, with 15 bases sitting between them. Germline loops: CDR1 SGHVS, CDR2 FQNEAQ. The CDR3 totals 17 residues. The CDR3: CASSLTTGLGSNQPQHF. CDR3 coding DNA: TGTGCCAGCAGCTTAACTACAGGGTTGGGAAGCAATCAGCCCCAGCATTTT.

This chain's CDR3 is CSARGEFKLPNYGYTF. The CDR3, as DNA: TGCAGTGCTAGAGGGGAATTTAAACTCCCTAACTATGGCTACACCTTC. The chain employs TRBV20-1 and TRBJ1-2; D remains unclear. V dropped 1 base and J dropped 0 bases, with 15 bases sitting between them. Per germline, CDR1 DFQATT and CDR2 SNEGSKA (reference sequence). The CDR3 runs to 16 residues.

This clonotype was seen more than once but under ten times. The V and J genes are TRBV7-9 and TRBJ1-1, with D unclear. The V gene's germline CDR1 is SEHNR and CDR2 FQNEAQ (reference sequence). This CDR3 comprises 16 residues. V lost 1 base and J lost 1, with 13 bases in between. In nucleotides, the CDR3 is TGTGCCAGCAGCTTAGTGACCGGGCGGGGGAACACTGAAGCTTTCTTT. Its protein is CASSLVTGRGNTEAFF.